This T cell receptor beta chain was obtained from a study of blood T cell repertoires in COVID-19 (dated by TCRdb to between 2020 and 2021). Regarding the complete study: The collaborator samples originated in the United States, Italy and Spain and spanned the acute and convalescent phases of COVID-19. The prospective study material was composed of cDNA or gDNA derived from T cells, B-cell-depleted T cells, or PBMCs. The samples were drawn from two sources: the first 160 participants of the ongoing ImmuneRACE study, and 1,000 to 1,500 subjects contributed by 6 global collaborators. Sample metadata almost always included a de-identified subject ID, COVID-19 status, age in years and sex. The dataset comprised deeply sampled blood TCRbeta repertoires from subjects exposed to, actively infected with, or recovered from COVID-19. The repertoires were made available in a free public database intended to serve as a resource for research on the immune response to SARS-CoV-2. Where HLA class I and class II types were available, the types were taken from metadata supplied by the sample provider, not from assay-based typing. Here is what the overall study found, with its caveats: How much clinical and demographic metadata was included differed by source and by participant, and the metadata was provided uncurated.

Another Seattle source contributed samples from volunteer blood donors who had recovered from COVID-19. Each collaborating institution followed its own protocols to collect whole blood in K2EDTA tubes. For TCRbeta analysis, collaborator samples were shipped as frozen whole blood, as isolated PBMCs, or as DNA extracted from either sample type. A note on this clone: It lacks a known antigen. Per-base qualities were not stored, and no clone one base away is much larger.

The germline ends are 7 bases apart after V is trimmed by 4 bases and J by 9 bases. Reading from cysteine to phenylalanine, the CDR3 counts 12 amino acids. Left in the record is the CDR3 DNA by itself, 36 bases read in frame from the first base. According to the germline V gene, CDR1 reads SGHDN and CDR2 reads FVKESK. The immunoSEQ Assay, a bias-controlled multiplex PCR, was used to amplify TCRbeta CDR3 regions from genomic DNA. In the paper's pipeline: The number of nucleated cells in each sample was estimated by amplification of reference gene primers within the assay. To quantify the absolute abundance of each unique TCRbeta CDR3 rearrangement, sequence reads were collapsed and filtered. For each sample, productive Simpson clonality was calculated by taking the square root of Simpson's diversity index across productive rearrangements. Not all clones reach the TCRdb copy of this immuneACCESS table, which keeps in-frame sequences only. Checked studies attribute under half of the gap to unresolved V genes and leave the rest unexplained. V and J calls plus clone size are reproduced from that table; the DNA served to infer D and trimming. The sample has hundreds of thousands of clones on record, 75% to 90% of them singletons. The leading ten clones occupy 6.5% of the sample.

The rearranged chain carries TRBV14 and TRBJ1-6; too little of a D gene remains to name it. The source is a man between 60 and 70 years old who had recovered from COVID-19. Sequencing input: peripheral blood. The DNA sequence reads TGTGCCAGCAGCCTCCGTCTTTCACCCCTCCACTTT. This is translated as CASSLRLSPLHF.